Below, one T cell receptor (beta chain) is given with its context. Its antigen is unknown. Base qualities are not recorded, but no much larger clone differs from it by a single base. CDR1 and CDR2, looked up from the germline V gene, are SGHTA and FQGNSA. Relative to germline, V is missing 5 bases and J is missing 4 bases, with 7 bases of the junction outside any gene match. The CDR3 runs 16 amino acids, cysteine and phenylalanine included. Of all the DNA, just the CDR3 is kept, 48 bases in frame from base 1. This record comes from a study of cytomegalovirus exposure and HLA in healthy donors (TCRdb year 2017). Background on the whole study: An earlier analysis of several hundred of the donors reported roughly 300 Gb of sequence data and some 110 million unique TCR beta sequences obtained from 180 million or so T cells. An early release covering approximately 600 HLA-typed donors comprised approximately 300 gigabases of sequencing data and some 79 million unique TCR sequences. Of the roughly 400 genotyped donors, roughly 85% fell in the genetic ancestry cluster associated with self-reported Caucasian donors. The aim of the study was to test whether cataloging public T cell receptors could identify signatures of past pathogen exposure. The T cell repertoires of 700 or so subjects were profiled by immunosequencing and related to cytomegalovirus serostatus. Along with the roughly 670-subject first cohort, a separate validation cohort of around 120 different subjects was used. The study combined high-throughput TCR immunosequencing, statistical association of individual TCRs with disease status, and machine learning to predict cytomegalovirus infection status. In a later analysis, previously published TCR beta repertoires from several hundred donors were re-analyzed and high-resolution HLA genotyping was added so that TCR occurrence patterns could be studied. In the later analysis, no new phenotypic data were used to find candidate immune exposures; instead, reliance was placed on TCR beta sequences and their occurrence across donors. To decide whether each TCR beta V gene segment behaved as functional or pseudogenic, an earlier analysis of several hundred of the donors relied on high-throughput TCR beta sequencing. Donor age, sex, ethnicity and CMV serostatus were compiled together with the repertoire data. A later genetic analysis used genome-wide SNP genotypes for about 55% of the 666 donors, treating that subset as a discovery cohort. All discovery cohort repertoires had been generated using a single sequencing platform. Class I and class II HLA loci were covered by the typing at four-digit resolution. The number of typed donors differed by locus: about 620-640 for A, B, C, DRB1 and DQB1; 500 to 550 for DQA1; 606 for DPA1; and some 430 for DPB1. Roughly 5 DR-DQ haplotypes were handled as single units for association and clustering, since linkage in the cohort was strong. Across about 380 genotyped donors of the cohort, an average of 235,054 unique TCR beta nucleotide sequences per donor were sequenced, and 15% to 20% of those sequences were non-productive.

The paper's findings and limits, for the study overall: In an earlier analysis of about 600 of the donors, most TCR beta V segments appeared in productive rearrangements about 87% or about 30% of the time, broadly matching IMGT annotations. The study listed 164 TCR beta chains as associated with cytomegalovirus. Strong co-occurrence of HLA alleles, especially DR and DQ, made assigning TCR associations to individual alleles difficult. Sequencing depth was assumed to be roughly uniform across donors in the presence/absence analyses, though that assumption may not hold. Specific HLA alleles were associated with 18,000 or so TCR beta sequences at a false discovery rate of 0.05 in a later analysis. Linkage disequilibrium might explain the correlated functional status among segregating V segments, but an unknown experimental factor could not be ruled out. In a later analysis, several top co-occurrence clusters were reported to appear linked to parvovirus B19, influenza, CMV and Epstein-Barr virus. According to the authors, the approach could potentially be generalized to other disease states and immunological phenotypes. In vitro tests confirmed that three of the cytomegalovirus-associated TCR beta chains recognize cytomegalovirus antigens. The cohort was sequenced for TCR beta chains only, and without alpha or paired-chain data the features that could be detected were limited. According to a later analysis, TCR association rates differed among HLA loci, with DRB1 alleles showing the most associated TCRs and HLA-C alleles showing the fewest. Because HLA typing was unavailable for some donors at each locus, only the typed subset was used in association tests. In a later analysis, HLA-associated TCR beta chains showed more clonal expansion and lower generation probabilities than non-associated chains that were equally common. Most TCR sequences were seen in very few donors, while some public TCRs were found in many individuals. Most CMV-associated TCR beta chains appeared to be HLA-restricted in a later analysis, and the HLA associations seemed to be driven largely by CMV exposure. Because the 87-base-pair reads could not distinguish some IMGT-functional V segments, including TRBV6-2 and TRBV6-3, those segments were excluded. Immune exposure information for the cohort was limited to CMV serostatus. An association between a missense DCLRE1C variant and V-gene and J-gene trimming of TCR beta chains was found in a later genetic analysis and replicated in an independent cohort. A cluster of highly shared sequence variants was judged likely to represent a technical artifact of the sequencing pipeline. A further reported finding was that TCR beta sequences accurately predicted the HLA-A and HLA-B alleles for most subjects in the first cohort. Cytomegalovirus status was reported to be diagnosed by the classifier with high specificity and sensitivity in both the original and validation cohorts. The earlier analysis of about 600 of the donors excluded 15 to 20 rarely observed V segments, including chromosome 9 orphons, because counts were too low. In a later genetic analysis, fewer N-insertions in productive TCRs were reported among donors in an Asian-associated ancestry cluster than the roughly 700-donor mean.

The cohort consisted of some 670 healthy bone marrow donors. At the time of sampling, all cohort members were nominally healthy, though unrecorded immune exposures were likely present. The donor tested CMV seronegative and was one of the 352 seronegative cohort members. A peripheral blood sample was collected from each donor, and TCR beta sequencing was performed on peripheral blood mononuclear cells. The Qiagen DNeasy Blood Extraction Kit was used to extract genomic DNA from the blood cell samples. Preparation of the library involved the immunoSEQ multiplex PCR assay. For the multiplex PCR, a mixture combining 60 forward primers for TCR Vbeta segments and 13 reverse primers for TCR Jbeta segments was used. The CDR3 region of rearranged TCR beta genes was amplified from genomic DNA with a multiplex PCR assay. The Illumina HiSeq System was used to sequence the amplified TCR beta libraries as 87-base-pair reads. On the authors' methods: In a later analysis, some 80 million unique TCR beta chains were counted across the approximately 640 repertoires, and roughly 10 million of these chains were shared by at least two donors. Raw reads were error-corrected and collapsed into unique sequences with a nearest-neighbor algorithm that merged closely related sequences to remove PCR and sequencing errors. CDR3 sequences were aligned to IMGT reference sequences to assign V, D and J gene segments. Each retained sequence needed at least a six-nucleotide match to both a V gene segment and a J gene segment. Rearrangements were classified as productive when the CDR3 lacked stop codons and remained in frame with V and J, and all other rearrangements were classified as non-productive. CDR3 was defined by IMGT convention, running from the second conserved V-encoded cysteine to the conserved J-encoded phenylalanine. The earlier analysis of about 620 of the donors excluded sequences that lacked an unambiguous match to a single V gene segment. An earlier analysis of about 590 of the donors classified V segments as functional when productive rearrangements were above 56.7% and as segregating when the standard deviation between donors was above 5%. A statistical classification framework was built for diagnosing cytomegalovirus status from the catalog of TCR beta chain sequences. A later analysis assigned V and J genes by comparing TCR nucleotide sequences with IMGT/GENE-DB human TR gene sequences. In a later analysis, CDR3 sequences and most-parsimonious VDJ recombination scenarios were assigned using the TCRdist pipeline. In a later analysis, each TCR beta chain was defined by its CDR3 amino acid sequence together with its V-gene family, and reads lacking a unique V-gene family were excluded. To address suspected cross-contamination and a sequencing artifact, a later analysis removed some 620 highly shared, low-generation-probability nucleotide sequences. In a later analysis, a clonal expansion index was calculated for each public chain from normalized within-repertoire ranks of inferred template counts. In a later analysis, generation probabilities were computed using a VDJ recombination model fitted to out-of-frame rearrangements, and the results were checked against IGoR. In a later analysis, TCR-TCR, TCR-HLA and TCR-CMV co-occurrence was scored with hypergeometric tests, and a repertoire-size bias correction was applied to TCR pairs. A later analysis estimated false discovery rates by permuting HLA or CMV assignments 20 times. In a later analysis, co-occurring TCRs were grouped using DBSCAN, and TCRdist sequence similarity was added for clustering within HLA-allele-positive subsets. For co-occurrence clustering, repertoires with fewer than 30,000 or more than 120,000 public chains were excluded, along with about five repertoires with anomalous nucleotide sharing. Held by TCRdb, this immuneACCESS table contains in-frame sequences only and omits some clones. Under half of the omission traces to an unresolved V gene where checked; the cause of the rest is unknown. V and J calls and clone size come straight from that table; D and trimming were deduced from the DNA. The sample has 110,000 or so clones on record, about four fifths of them singletons. The leading ten clones occupy approximately 2.2% of the sample.

Recombination connected TRBV7-2 to TRBJ2-2, with 10 bases aligning to TRBD2. The sequence came from a woman aged 40-49 years in good health and CMV-seronegative. Sequencing input: PBMCs. The DNA sequence is TGTGCCAGCAGCCTGAGGACTAGCGGAAGCACCGGGGAGCTGTTTTTT. It translates as CASSLRTSGSTGELFF.